This entry is about one T cell receptor beta chain. Repertoires were generated with immunoSEQ multiplex PCR, while TCRdb's copy carries only in-frame clones and drops some. This sample has roughly 400,000 clones, with approximately 90% found just once. Sample treatment: some 19 received Ad26.COV2.S at low or high dose, single or two shots; 5 received placebo; per-sample allocation not given. All samples were drawn on day 63, counting from the first vaccine or placebo injection. Trimming stripped 6 bases from V and 0 bases from J, with 18 bases between. Germline CDR1 is SGHVS and CDR2 is FNYEAQ. The CDR3 loop spans 18 amino acids. This entry belongs to a study of Ad26.COV2.S vaccination and SARS-CoV-2 variants.

This sequence was found in a person between 18 and 60 years old who received the Ad26.COV2.S COVID-19 vaccine or a placebo. The gene calls are TRBV7-6 and TRBJ2-6, with D uncertain. This specimen was peripheral blood, taken in a trial of Ad26.COV2.S vaccine versus placebo. DNA for the CDR3: TGTGCCAGCAGTTCCGTGGTCCGAAAAAGCTCTGGGGCCAACGTCCTGACTTTC. It translates to CASSSVVRKSSGANVLTF.